This entry features one TCR beta chain sequence. Its antigen is still unknown. The data originate from a study of blood T cells in healthy people across ages. In the study overall: Template-switching capture recovered about one barcoded beta molecule per two T cells.

Notes on the study in general: Changes in expanded clonotypes were possibly confounded, as the CMV status of donors was unknown.

Next came a second PCR, run for about 7 to 12 cycles, which used a sample-barcoded 5' primer along with a J-beta primer mix. Each cDNA molecule received a tag from a template-switch adaptor that had 12 random nucleotides. TCRdb itself ran the 5' RACE reads through MiXCR, one entry per CDR3 protein. The sample has over 1,500,000 distinct CDR3 sequences; approximately 50% are singletons. Trimming took 1 base from V and 6 from J, leaving 13 bases between them. Germline V gene sequence: CDR1 MGHDK, CDR2 SYGVNS. There are 14 residues in the CDR3. In terms of origin and age, donors were healthy Caucasian individuals from Russia aged 6 to 90.

The sequenced sample was blood. This TCR derives from a woman between 40 and 50 years old in good health. The chain couples TRBV25-1 to TRBJ2-7; tentatively, D is TRBD2 (6 bases). CDR3 region: CASSESPGVGEQYF. The CDR3 bases are TGTGCCAGCAGTGAATCGCCGGGGGTAGGCGAGCAGTACTTC.